Listed here are 21 T cell receptor beta chains from one sample, sequenced in a study of T cells in Graves' hyperthyroidism and ophthalmopathy. Authors of the study amplified TCR beta CDR3 regions from RNA transcripts. HTBI primers drove first-round RT-PCR of the TCR CDR3. TCRdb passed the multiplex PCR reads through MiXCR, listing each CDR3 protein once. Of over 500,000 distinct CDR3 sequences in the sample, about 15% are singletons; the top ten hold approximately 32%. Input material: blood. The receptors here all came from a woman in her twenties or thirties with Graves' ophthalmopathy.

This clonotype was detected once. The gene calls are TRBV12-5 and TRBJ1-1, with D perhaps matching TRBD1 (5 bases). Looked up from germline, CDR1 is LGHNT and CDR2 is FRNRAP. The V and J ends lost 5 bases and 8 bases respectively, with 21 bases between them. The CDR3 is 15 residues long. The CDR3 spells CASGTDGGTRTEAFF. CDR3 nucleotide sequence: TGTGCTAGTGGTACGGACGGGGGGACGCGCACGGAAGCTTTCTTT.

This clonotype was picked up many times. The chain recombines TRBV12-3 or TRBV12-4 with TRBJ1-6; unclear D gene. Trimming shortened V by 2 bases and J by 10 bases, and 9 bases separated the two germline ends. This CDR3 contains 13 residues. CDR3 coding DNA: TGTGCCAGCAGTTTAAAGGGTCAATCACCCCTCCACTTT. Translated: CASSLKGQSPLHF.

The table lists this clonotype with many counts. This sequence joins TRBV15 and TRBJ2-7; D is perhaps TRBD2 (5 bases). V gave up 1 base and J gave up 3 bases, with 13 bases separating them. The germline V gene has CDR1 LNHNV and CDR2 YYDKDF (reference sequence). The CDR3 loop spans 15 amino acids. CDR3 sequence reads: CATSRGIEGGYEQYF. CDR3 bases: TGTGCCACCAGCAGAGGAATCGAGGGTGGCTACGAGCAGTACTTC.

This clonotype was counted only a few times. The chain has TRBV20-1 and TRBJ2-7; possibly TRBD1 or TRBD2 for D (5 bases each). Trimming removed 6 bases at V and 1 base at J, with 10 bases between. Germline CDR1 reads DFQATT; CDR2 reads SNEGSKA (reference sequence). This CDR3 has 12 residues. The CDR3: CSAGPSSYEQYF. CDR3 in DNA: TGCAGTGCGGGACCAAGTTCCTACGAGCAGTACTTC.

This clonotype was counted only a few times. This rearrangement joins TRBV7-8 to TRBJ2-3; D is ambiguous. The CDR3 sequence is 14 residues long. V shed 1 base and J shed 6 bases, with 11 bases lying between them. Germline V gives CDR1 SGHVS, CDR2 FQNEAQ. The CDR3, as DNA: TGTGCCAGCAGCTTAGTCGCGCCACGGGATACGCAGTATTTT. Translating it yields CASSLVAPRDTQYF.

This clonotype was seen repeatedly, ten times or more. This rearrangement joins TRBV7-9 to TRBJ2-1; D is tentatively TRBD1 or TRBD2 (6 bases each). The CDR3 has 16 amino acids. V was trimmed by 2 bases and J by 2 bases, leaving 13 bases between them. Germline CDR1 is SEHNR and CDR2 is FQNEAQ (reference sequence). The CDR3 DNA reads as TGTGCCAGCAGCTTACCAACCCGGGGGCCCTACAATGAGCAGTTCTTC. This sequence encodes CASSLPTRGPYNEQFF.

This clonotype was detected ten times or more. This chain uses TRBV6-2 or TRBV6-3 with TRBJ2-7; 9 bases align to TRBD1. The V gene end was trimmed by 7 bases and the J gene end by 1 base; junction bases not matched to a gene: 5. The CDR3 totals 14 residues. The V gene's germline CDR1 is MNHEY and CDR2 SVGEGT. This CDR3 reads CASKGQGGSYEQYF. CDR3 in DNA: TGTGCCAGCAAGGGACAGGGCGGTTCCTACGAGCAGTACTTC.

The CDR3 reads CASTGAGELFF. CDR3 bases: TGTGCCTCGACAGGGGCCGGGGAGCTGTTTTTT. The V and J genes are TRBV30 and TRBJ2-2, with 8 bases matching TRBD1. The CDR3 has 11 residues. CDR1 is GTSNPN and CDR2 is SVGIG in the germline V gene (reference sequence). The ends lost 7 bases at V and 6 bases at J; junction bases unmatched: 1.

Concerning this clonotype: One base away lies a much larger clone, so this may be a sequencing read error. The V gene is TRBV27, the J gene TRBJ2-7; D is possibly TRBD2 (5 bases). Trimming removed 3 bases from V and 6 bases from J, with 9 bases in between. The CDR3 has 12 amino acids. In germline, CDR1 is MNHEY, CDR2 SMNVEV (reference sequence). In DNA, the CDR3 is TGTGCCAGCAGTTTTAGTGGGAGCGAGCAGTACTTC. Translated: CASSFSGSEQYF.

This clonotype was counted only a few times. V usage is TRBV20-1 and J usage is TRBJ2-2, with D possibly called TRBD1 or TRBD2 (6 bases each). The CDR3 spans 15 residues. Trimming removed 1 base at V and 4 bases at J, with 13 bases between. Germline CDR1 and CDR2: DFQATT and SNEGSKA (reference sequence). CDR3 sequence reads: CSARGGGRITGELFF. CDR3 nucleotides: TGCAGTGCTAGAGGAGGGGGGAGAATCACCGGGGAGCTGTTTTTT.

This clonotype was observed many times. The V and J genes are TRBV15 and TRBJ1-1, with D possibly being TRBD1 (5 bases). Germline lookup yields CDR1 LNHNV and CDR2 YYDKDF (reference sequence). Trimming stripped 4 bases from V and 4 bases from J, with 13 bases between. The CDR3 runs 14 residues. CDR3 sequence (DNA): TGTGCCACCAGCATACACAGGTTGACCACTGAAGCTTTCTTT. Protein sequence: CATSIHRLTTEAFF.

This clonotype came up many times. This rearrangement joins TRBV27 to TRBJ2-7, with 7 bases lining up with TRBD1. V gave up 2 bases and J gave up 2 bases; unmatched junction bases: 6. CDR1 is MNHEY and CDR2 is SMNVEV in the germline V gene (reference sequence). CDR3 length: 15 residues. Here the CDR3 reads CASSLLAQGAYEQYF. Here the CDR3 DNA reads TGTGCCAGCAGTTTACTTGCTCAGGGGGCCTACGAGCAGTACTTC.

This clonotype was seen many times. V usage is TRBV18 and J usage is TRBJ1-3; no definite D call. The V gene's germline CDR1 is KGHSH and CDR2 LQKENI. CDR3 length equals 13 residues. V was shortened by 3 bases and J by 1 base, with 4 bases between the two germline ends. The CDR3: CASSPRSGNTIYF. As DNA, the CDR3 is TGTGCCAGCTCACCGCGTTCTGGAAACACCATATATTTT.

The chain employs TRBV6-5 and TRBJ2-3; tentatively, D is TRBD2 (6 bases). The CDR3 contains 14 residues. CDR1 is MNHEY and CDR2 is SVGAGI in the germline V gene. V was pared by 2 bases and J by 6 bases, with 12 bases between. The CDR3 DNA follows: TGTGCCAGCAGTTACGCGGAGGGTGCGGATACGCAGTATTTT. Translating gives CASSYAEGADTQYF.

This chain uses TRBV6-2 or TRBV6-3 with TRBJ2-1; 11 bases fit TRBD2. From germline, CDR1 is MNHEY and CDR2 SVGEGT. The junction had 14 bases not matched to a gene; V was cut back by 6 bases and J by 10 bases. The CDR3 contains 16 residues. The CDR3 region has the DNA TGTGCCAGCAGCCTTCTCACTCTAGCGGGAGGTGGGGAGCAGTTCTTC. Its protein is CASSLLTLAGGGEQFF.

This clonotype occurred many times. The rearrangement links TRBV20-1 to TRBJ1-5; 7 nucleotides line up with TRBD1. J lost 0 bases, V lost 7 bases, and 6 bases had no gene match. The CDR3 loop spans 14 amino acids. Germline loops: CDR1 DFQATT, CDR2 SNEGSKA (reference sequence). The CDR3 is CSGGQWSSNQPQHF. The DNA for the CDR3 is TGCAGTGGGGGACAGTGGAGTAGCAATCAGCCCCAGCATTTT.

This clonotype was seen many times. The V call is TRBV20-1, the J call TRBJ2-4, with D unclear. Trimming removed 7 bases from V and 7 bases from J, with 14 bases in between. Looked up from germline, CDR1 is DFQATT and CDR2 is SNEGSKA (reference sequence). CDR3 length: 12 amino acids. The CDR3 DNA reads TGCAGTGTCCGGTTGTCTGGGAACATTCAGTACTTC. It translates to CSVRLSGNIQYF.

This clonotype appeared a few times. This chain links TRBV6-1 with TRBJ2-7, with D unresolved. The V and J ends lost 5 bases and 2 bases respectively, with 10 bases between them. This CDR3 has 13 amino acids. Germline CDR1 MNHNS, CDR2 SASEGT. The CDR3 here is CASSSPDAYEQYF. The CDR3 region has the DNA TGTGCCAGCAGTTCACCTGATGCCTACGAGCAGTACTTC.

At least ten counts were recorded for this clonotype. The V call is TRBV12-3 or TRBV12-4, the J call TRBJ2-3; 10 bases are a match to TRBD2. After removal of 6 bases from V and 5 bases from J, the junction contained 5 bases not matched to a gene. The length of the CDR3 is 14 residues. The CDR3 loop is CASRLAGAEDTQYF. Here the CDR3 DNA reads TGTGCCAGCAGGCTAGCGGGAGCGGAAGATACGCAGTATTTT.

This clonotype was detected ten times or more. This rearrangement joins TRBV7-2 to TRBJ2-5, with 10 bases that match TRBD1. CDR1 is SGHTA, CDR2 FQGNSA, per germline. J was trimmed by 5 bases and V by 1 base; bases with no gene match: 7. CDR3 length: 16 amino acids. Here the CDR3 DNA reads TGTGCCAGCAGCTTAGTTCGTGGGACAGGGGCGGAGACCCAGTACTTC. Translation: CASSLVRGTGAETQYF.

The gene calls are TRBV6-2 or TRBV6-3 and TRBJ2-1; D is ambiguous. There are 13 residues in the CDR3. The germline gives CDR1 MNHEY, CDR2 SVGEGT. V lost 7 bases to trimming and J lost 9 bases, with 16 bases between them. The CDR3 loop reads CASTSHGSFEQFF. CDR3 DNA sequence: TGTGCCAGCACCTCTCACGGGTCTTTTGAGCAGTTCTTC.